One and the same sample provided the 15 T cell receptor beta chains below, sequenced in a study of tumor-infiltrating lymphocytes in primary liver carcinoma. Bulk tissue was left unsorted, and RNA and DNA were co-extracted from approximately 20-30 mg of it. Using a constant-region primer together with ProtoScript II reverse transcriptase, TCR beta cDNA was made from about 500 ng of total RNA. A slightly modified ARM-PCR protocol with three nested multiplex PCR rounds produced these TCR beta libraries. Forward primers for TRBV1-TRBV30 and a C-beta reverse primer served the first two PCR rounds, at 10 cycles each. TCRdb passed the multiplex PCR reads through MiXCR, listing each CDR3 protein once. In the table there are approximately 100,000 distinct CDR3 sequences, approximately 70% of which are singletons. Input material: liver tumor tissue from sampling region 2. Subset meaning: tumor region T2, inferior pole. The receptors here all came from a woman in her sixties or seventies with primary liver carcinoma and hepatitis B virus infection.

This clonotype has just one count. At one end, the junction sequence differs from germline, possibly due to a read error. The gene calls are TRBV29-1 and TRBJ1-5; D is unresolved. CDR3 length: 13 residues. The germline V gene has CDR1 SQVTM and CDR2 ANQGSEA. This chain's CDR3 is CSVVENSNQPQRF. The CDR3 region has the DNA TGCAGCGTAGTGGAGAATAGCAATCAGCCCCAGCGTTTT.

V is TRBV10-3 and J is TRBJ2-7; D uncertain. The CDR3 length is 15 residues. V lost 2 bases and J lost 2, with 13 bases in between. Germline lookup yields CDR1 ENHRY and CDR2 SYGVKD. The DNA of the CDR3 is TGTGCCATCAGTGAGACCGGACGGTACCCCTACGAGCAGTACTTC. Translation gives CAISETGRYPYEQYF.

This clonotype was recorded a few times. The rearrangement joins TRBV5-1 to TRBJ2-1; D may be TRBD1 (6 bases). CDR3 size: 18 residues. Trimming stripped 3 bases from V and 4 bases from J, with 23 bases between. The V gene's germline CDR1 is SGHRS and CDR2 YFSETQ. CDR3 sequence (DNA): TGCGCCAGCAGCTCGAGCCCCCGGGACACCTCACCTTACAATGAGCAGTTCTTC. Its protein is CASSSSPRDTSPYNEQFF.

Of note for this clonotype: Relative to the germline gene, one junction end is altered; a read error may explain this. The V call is TRBV29-1, the J call TRBJ2-5, with 9 bases matching TRBD1. Germline CDR1 reads SQVTM; CDR2 reads ANQGSEA. The CDR3 consists of 13 residues. The CDR3 is CSAITGGRETQYF. The CDR3, as DNA: TGCAGCGCTATAACAGGGGGCCGAGAGACCCAGTATTTC.

This clonotype has just one count. At one end the junction does not follow the germline gene, possibly because of a read error. In DNA, the CDR3 is TGTGCCAGCAGCTTATCGGGCAGCCATAGGTTCTACGAGCAATACTTC. It encodes CASSLSGSHRFYEQYF. This chain uses TRBV11-3 with TRBJ2-7; D gene unclear. CDR3 length: 16 amino acids. Germline CDR1 reads SGHNT; CDR2 reads YENEEA.

On this clonotype: As the CDR3 is not closed by the conserved phenylalanine or tryptophan, this likely results from a read error. The rearrangement uses TRBV28 and TRBJ1-1, with D hard to call. V dropped 2 bases and J dropped 5 bases, with 24 bases sitting between them. The CDR3 is 18 amino acids. Germline-derived CDR1 and CDR2 are MDHEN and SYDVKM. CDR3 sequence: CASSLPFLPGPKRTEAFI. CDR3 in DNA: TGTGCCAGCAGTTTACCGTTCCTCCCGGGCCCCAAGCGTACTGAAGCTTTCATT.

A word on this clonotype: Since the CDR3 does not end with the conserved phenylalanine or tryptophan, this likely comes from a read error. J is TRBJ1-2 and V is TRBV6-5; D remains ambiguous. Trimming cost V 9 bases and J 9 bases, with 20 bases left between them. Germline assignment: CDR1 MNHEY and CDR2 SVGAGI. The CDR3 contains 13 residues. CDR3 region: CASNKGSGRSYTL. CDR3 DNA sequence: TGTGCCAGTAATAAGGGATCGGGTCGAAGCTACACCCTC.

Details on this clonotype: The junction differs from germline at one of its ends, possibly a read error. This chain connects TRBV11-1 to TRBJ2-1; D may be TRBD1 or TRBD2 (6 bases each). Per the germline V gene, CDR1 is SGHAT and CDR2 is FQDESV (reference sequence). The CDR3 extends over 15 amino acids. CDR3 nucleotide sequence: TGTGCCATCAGCTTAGGGGGGATGACTTACAATGAGCAGTTCTTC. This sequence encodes CAISLGGMTYNEQFF.

Points on this clonotype: The junction departs from germline at one end; a sequencing error may be responsible. The chain combines TRBV11-2 with TRBJ2-5; D is undetermined. CDR1 SGHAT and CDR2 FQNNGV come from the germline V gene. The CDR3 covers 14 residues. Written as DNA, the CDR3 is TGCGCCAGCAGCTTAGGTCAGAAACAAGAAACCCAGTACTTC. Amino acids: CASSLGQKQETQYF.

In the case of this clonotype: Given the absence of the conserved phenylalanine or tryptophan at the CDR3 end, a read error is likely. The gene calls are TRBV28 and TRBJ1-1; TRBD1 agrees at 9 bases. Germline V gene lookup returns CDR1 MDHEN and CDR2 SYDVKM. The CDR3 runs to 13 residues. The CDR3 reads CASGQGLNTGAFS. Written as DNA, the CDR3 is TGTGCCAGCGGACAGGGGTTGAACACTGGAGCTTTCTCT.

This clonotype was seen repeatedly, ten times or more. This rearrangement joins TRBV6-2 or TRBV6-3 to TRBJ2-1; 10 positions match TRBD2. CDR1 is MNHEY, CDR2 SVGEGT, per germline. V shed 6 bases and J 5 bases; nucleotides not matched to a gene: 7. The CDR3 covers 15 residues. CDR3 DNA: TGTGCCAGCAGAAACAGCGGGAGGGTCCACAATGAGCAGTTCTTC. Its protein is CASRNSGRVHNEQFF.

On this clonotype itself: The junction does not match germline at one end; this may be a read error. The chain has TRBV18 and TRBJ2-3; D uncertain. CDR3 length: 14 amino acids. Germline V gives CDR1 KGHSH, CDR2 LQKENI. The CDR3 DNA sequence: TGTGCCAGCGCACCTCCCGGACGTACAGATACGCAGTATTTT. It translates to CASAPPGRTDTQYF.

This clonotype was counted once. The chain has TRBV6-5 and TRBJ2-7; D not resolved. Germline CDR1 is MNHEY and CDR2 is SVGAGI. The CDR3 has 13 residues. V lost 7 bases and J 4 bases, leaving 14 bases between the germline ends. CDR3 bases: TGTGCCAGCAAAATAGGAGCCGCATACGAGCAGTACTTC. It yields the protein CASKIGAAYEQYF.

A remark on this clonotype: No DNA is shown, since the ends of the CDR3 on it are uncertain; the CDR3 is the one TCRdb lists. The CDR3 is CASSWGQGTEVFF. The chain combines TRBV28 with TRBJ1-1; TRBD1 is the table's D call and was not checked against the DNA. Germline V gene lookup returns CDR1 MDHEN and CDR2 SYDVKM. The CDR3 comprises 13 residues, both ends counted.

This clonotype appeared a single time. The junction differs from germline at one of its ends, possibly a read error. The chain carries TRBV4-1 and TRBJ2-6; D may correspond to TRBD1 or TRBD2 (5 bases each). Germline V gene data show CDR1 as MGHRA and CDR2 as YSYEKL. The CDR3 covers 17 residues. The CDR3 protein is CASSRDRRGIGANVLTF. The CDR3 DNA is TGCGCCAGCAGCCGAGATCGTAGAGGGATTGGGGCCAACGTCTTGACTTTC.